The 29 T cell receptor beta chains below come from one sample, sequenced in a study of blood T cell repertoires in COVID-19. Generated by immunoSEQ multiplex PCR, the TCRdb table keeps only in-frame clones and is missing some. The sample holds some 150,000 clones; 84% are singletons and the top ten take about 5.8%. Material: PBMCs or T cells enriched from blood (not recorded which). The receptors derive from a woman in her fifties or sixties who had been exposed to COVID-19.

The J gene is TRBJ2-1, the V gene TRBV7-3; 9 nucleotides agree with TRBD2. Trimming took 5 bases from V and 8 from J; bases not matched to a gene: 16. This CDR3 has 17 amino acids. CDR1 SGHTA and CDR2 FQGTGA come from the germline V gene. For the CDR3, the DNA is TGTGCCAGCAGCCCTAAAGGTCCCGGGACTAGCCCAGATGAGCAGTTCTTC. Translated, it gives CASSPKGPGTSPDEQFF.

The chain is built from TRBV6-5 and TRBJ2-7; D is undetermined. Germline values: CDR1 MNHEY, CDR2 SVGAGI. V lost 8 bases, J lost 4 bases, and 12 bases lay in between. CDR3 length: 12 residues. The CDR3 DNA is TGTGCCAGCGGGCAGAATGCATACGAGCAGTACTTC. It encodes CASGQNAYEQYF.

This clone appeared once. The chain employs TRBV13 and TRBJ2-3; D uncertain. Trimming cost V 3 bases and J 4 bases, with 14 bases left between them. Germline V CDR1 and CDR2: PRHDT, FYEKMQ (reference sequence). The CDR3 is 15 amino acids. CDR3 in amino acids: CASSFRRGLSDTQYF. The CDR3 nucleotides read TGTGCCAGCAGCTTTCGGAGAGGCCTATCAGATACGCAGTATTTT.

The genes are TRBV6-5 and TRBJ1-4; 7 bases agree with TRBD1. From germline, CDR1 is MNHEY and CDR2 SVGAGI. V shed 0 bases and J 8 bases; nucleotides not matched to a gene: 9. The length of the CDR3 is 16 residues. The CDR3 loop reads CASSYSPTGTSEKLFF. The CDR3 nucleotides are TGTGCCAGCAGTTACTCTCCGACAGGGACGAGCGAAAAACTGTTTTTT.

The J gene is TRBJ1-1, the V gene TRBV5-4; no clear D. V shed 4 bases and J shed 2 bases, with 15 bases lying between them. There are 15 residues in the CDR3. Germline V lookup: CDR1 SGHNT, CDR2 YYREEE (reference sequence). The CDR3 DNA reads TGTGCCAGCAGCCCCATCGGCGGATATAACACTGAAGCTTTCTTT. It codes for CASSPIGGYNTEAFF.

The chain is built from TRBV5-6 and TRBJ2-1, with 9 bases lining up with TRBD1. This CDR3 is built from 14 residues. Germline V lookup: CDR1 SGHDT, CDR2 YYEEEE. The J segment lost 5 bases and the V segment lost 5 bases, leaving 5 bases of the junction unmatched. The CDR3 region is CASRGTGSHNEQFF. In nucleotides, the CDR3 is TGTGCCAGCAGAGGGACAGGGTCTCACAATGAGCAGTTCTTC.

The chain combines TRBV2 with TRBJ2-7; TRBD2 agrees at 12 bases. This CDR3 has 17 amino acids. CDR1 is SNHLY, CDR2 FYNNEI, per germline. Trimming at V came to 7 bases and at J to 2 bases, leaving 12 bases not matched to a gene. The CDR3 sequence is CASIETSGGPRTYEQYF. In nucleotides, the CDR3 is TGTGCCAGCATTGAGACTAGCGGGGGCCCTCGGACCTACGAGCAGTACTTC.

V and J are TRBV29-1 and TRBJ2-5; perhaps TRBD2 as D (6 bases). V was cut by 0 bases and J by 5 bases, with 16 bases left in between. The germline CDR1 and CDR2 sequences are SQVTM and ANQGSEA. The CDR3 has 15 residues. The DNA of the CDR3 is TGCAGCGTTGAAGATCCTTGGAGGGGCAGGGAGACCCAGTACTTC. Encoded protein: CSVEDPWRGRETQYF.

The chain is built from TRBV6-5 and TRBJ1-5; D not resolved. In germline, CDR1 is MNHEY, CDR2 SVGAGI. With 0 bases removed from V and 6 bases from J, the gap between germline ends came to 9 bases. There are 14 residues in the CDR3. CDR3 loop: CASSYSTRGQPQHF. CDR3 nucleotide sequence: TGTGCCAGCAGTTACTCTACCAGAGGTCAGCCCCAGCATTTT.

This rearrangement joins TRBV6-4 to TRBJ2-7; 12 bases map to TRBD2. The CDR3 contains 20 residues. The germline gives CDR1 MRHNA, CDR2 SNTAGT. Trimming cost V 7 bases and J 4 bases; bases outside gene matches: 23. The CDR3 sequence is CASTLLRCRLAGGPGYEQYF. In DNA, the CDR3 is TGTGCCAGCACCCTACTCAGGTGTCGCCTAGCGGGAGGGCCGGGATACGAGCAGTACTTC.

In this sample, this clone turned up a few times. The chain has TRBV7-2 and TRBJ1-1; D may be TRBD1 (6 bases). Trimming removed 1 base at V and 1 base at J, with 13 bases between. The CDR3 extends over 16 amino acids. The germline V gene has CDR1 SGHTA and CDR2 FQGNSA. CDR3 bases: TGTGCCAGCAGCTTAGGAGGGGCCAGGGGGAACACTGAAGCTTTCTTT. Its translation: CASSLGGARGNTEAFF.

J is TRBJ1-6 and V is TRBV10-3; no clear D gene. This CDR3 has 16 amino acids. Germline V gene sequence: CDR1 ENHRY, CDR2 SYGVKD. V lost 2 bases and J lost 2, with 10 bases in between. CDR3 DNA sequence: TGTGCCATCAGTGAGGTCAGACAAACCTATAATTCACCCCTCCACTTT. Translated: CAISEVRQTYNSPLHF.

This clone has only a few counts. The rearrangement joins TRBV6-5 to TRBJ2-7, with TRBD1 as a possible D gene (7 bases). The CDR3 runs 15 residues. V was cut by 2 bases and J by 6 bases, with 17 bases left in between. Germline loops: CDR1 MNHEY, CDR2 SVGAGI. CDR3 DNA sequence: TGTGCCAGCAGTTACGGGACAGCGGGTCGGAGCGAGCAGTACTTC. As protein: CASSYGTAGRSEQYF.

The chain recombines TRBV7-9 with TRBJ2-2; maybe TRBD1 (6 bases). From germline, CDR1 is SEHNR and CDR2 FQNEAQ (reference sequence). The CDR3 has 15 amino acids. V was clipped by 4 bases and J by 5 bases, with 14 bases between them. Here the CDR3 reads CASSSGTLRTGELFF. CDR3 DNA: TGTGCCAGCAGCTCCGGGACACTACGTACCGGGGAGCTGTTTTTT.

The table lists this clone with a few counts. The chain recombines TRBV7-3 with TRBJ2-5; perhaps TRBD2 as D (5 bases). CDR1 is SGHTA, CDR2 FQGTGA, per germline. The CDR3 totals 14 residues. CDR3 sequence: CASWASPGRETQYF. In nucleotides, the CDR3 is TGTGCGAGTTGGGCTAGCCCGGGGAGAGAGACCCAGTACTTC.

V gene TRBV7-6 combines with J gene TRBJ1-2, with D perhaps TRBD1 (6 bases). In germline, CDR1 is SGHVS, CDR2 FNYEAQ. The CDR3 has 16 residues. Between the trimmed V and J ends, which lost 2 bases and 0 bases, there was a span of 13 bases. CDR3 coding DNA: TGTGCCAGCAGCTTAACGACAGGCACTCCTAACTATGGCTACACCTTC. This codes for CASSLTTGTPNYGYTF.

The DNA for the CDR3 is TGTGCCAGCAGTTACAAGGGGACAGGGAGAGTGAACACTGAAGCTTTCTTT. Amino acids: CASSYKGTGRVNTEAFF. The chain combines TRBV6-2 or TRBV6-3 with TRBJ1-1; 9 bases are a match to TRBD1. This CDR3 contains 17 residues. The V gene end was trimmed by 2 bases and the J gene end by 0 bases; junction bases not matched to a gene: 7. Germline values: CDR1 MNHEY, CDR2 SVGEGT.

Here the CDR3 reads CASSEYRGDLYGYTF. The CDR3 DNA sequence: TGTGCCAGCAGTGAATACAGGGGGGACCTCTATGGCTACACCTTC. This rearrangement joins TRBV6-1 to TRBJ1-2; TRBD1 matches 8 bases. V shed 2 bases, J shed 4 bases, and the junction held 6 bases outside the gene matches. Germline assignment: CDR1 MNHNS and CDR2 SASEGT. CDR3 length equals 15 residues.

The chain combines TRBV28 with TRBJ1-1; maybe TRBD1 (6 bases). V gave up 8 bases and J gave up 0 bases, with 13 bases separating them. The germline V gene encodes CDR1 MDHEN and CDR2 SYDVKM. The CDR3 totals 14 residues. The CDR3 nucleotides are TGTGCCAGCGGTACAGGGCGTATGAACACTGAAGCTTTCTTT. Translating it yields CASGTGRMNTEAFF.

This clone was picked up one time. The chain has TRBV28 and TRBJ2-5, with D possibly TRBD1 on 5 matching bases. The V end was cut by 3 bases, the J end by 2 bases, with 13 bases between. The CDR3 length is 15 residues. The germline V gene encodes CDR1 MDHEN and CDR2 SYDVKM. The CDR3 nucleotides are TGTGCCAGCAGTTTTGCTGGGGCAGGGCAAGAGACCCAGTACTTC. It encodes CASSFAGAGQETQYF. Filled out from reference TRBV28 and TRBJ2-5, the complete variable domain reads DVKVTQSSRYLVKRTGEKVFLECVQDMDHENMFWYRQDPGLGLRLIYFSYDVKMKEKGDIPEGYSVSREKKERFSLILESASTNQTSMYLCASSFAGAGQETQYFGPGTRLLVL.

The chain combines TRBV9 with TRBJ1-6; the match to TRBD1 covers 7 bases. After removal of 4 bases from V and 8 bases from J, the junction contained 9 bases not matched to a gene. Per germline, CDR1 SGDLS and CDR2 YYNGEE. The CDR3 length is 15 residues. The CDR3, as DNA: TGTGCCAGCAGCCCAGGGGGAGAGGGGTATTCACCCCTCCACTTT. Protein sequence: CASSPGGEGYSPLHF.

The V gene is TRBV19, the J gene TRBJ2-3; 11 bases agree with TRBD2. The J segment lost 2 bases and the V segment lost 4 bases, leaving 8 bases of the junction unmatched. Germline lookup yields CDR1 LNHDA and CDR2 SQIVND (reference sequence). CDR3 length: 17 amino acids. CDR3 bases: TGTGCCAGTAGTACCCGACTAGCGGGGACAAACACAGATACGCAGTATTTT. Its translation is CASSTRLAGTNTDTQYF. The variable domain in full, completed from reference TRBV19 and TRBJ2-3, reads DGGITQSPKYLFRKEGQNVTLSCEQNLNHDAMYWYRQDPGQGLRLIYYSQIVNDFQKGDIAEGYSVSREKKESFPLTVTSAQKNPTAFYLCASSTRLAGTNTDTQYFGPGTRLTVL.

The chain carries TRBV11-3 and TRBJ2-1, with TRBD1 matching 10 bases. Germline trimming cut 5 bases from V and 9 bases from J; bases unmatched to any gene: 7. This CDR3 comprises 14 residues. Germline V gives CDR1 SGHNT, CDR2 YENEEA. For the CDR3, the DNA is TGTGCCAGCAGCGTCCGGGACAGGGGCGGTGAGCAGTTCTTC. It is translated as CASSVRDRGGEQFF.

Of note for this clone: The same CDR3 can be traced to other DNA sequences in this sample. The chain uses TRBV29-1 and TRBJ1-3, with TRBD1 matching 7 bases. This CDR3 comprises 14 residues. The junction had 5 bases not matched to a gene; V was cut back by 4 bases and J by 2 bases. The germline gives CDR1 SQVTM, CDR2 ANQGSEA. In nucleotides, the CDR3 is TGCAGCGTTGGCCTCGGACAGGCTGGAAACACCATATATTTT. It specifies CSVGLGQAGNTIYF.

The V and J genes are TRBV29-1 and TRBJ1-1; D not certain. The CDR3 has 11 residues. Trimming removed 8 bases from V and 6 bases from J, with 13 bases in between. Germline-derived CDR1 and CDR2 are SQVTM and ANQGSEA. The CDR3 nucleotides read TGCAGCAGTACGCTCAGCGCTGAAGCTTTCTTT. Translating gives CSSTLSAEAFF.

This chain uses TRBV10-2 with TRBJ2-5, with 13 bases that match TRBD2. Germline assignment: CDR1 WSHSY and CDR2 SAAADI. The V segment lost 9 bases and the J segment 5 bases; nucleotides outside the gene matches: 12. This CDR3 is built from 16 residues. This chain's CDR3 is CASQTSGRVFYETQYF. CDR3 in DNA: TGCGCCAGTCAAACTAGCGGGAGGGTTTTTTACGAGACCCAGTACTTC.

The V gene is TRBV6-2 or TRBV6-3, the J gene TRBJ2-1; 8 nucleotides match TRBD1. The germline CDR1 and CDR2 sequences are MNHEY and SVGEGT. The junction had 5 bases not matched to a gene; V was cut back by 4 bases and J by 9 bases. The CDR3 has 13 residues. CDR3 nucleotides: TGTGCCAGCAGTTCGACAGGGGCTCGTGAGCAGTTCTTC. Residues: CASSSTGAREQFF.

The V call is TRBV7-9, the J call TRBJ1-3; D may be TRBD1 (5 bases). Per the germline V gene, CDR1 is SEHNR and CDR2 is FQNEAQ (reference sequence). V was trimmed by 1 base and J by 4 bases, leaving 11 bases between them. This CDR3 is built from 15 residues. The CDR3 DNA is TGTGCCAGCAGCTTAGTAACAGGCCGGGGAAACACCATATATTTT. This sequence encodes CASSLVTGRGNTIYF. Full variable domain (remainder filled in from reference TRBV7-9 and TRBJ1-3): DTGVSQNPRHKITKRGQNVTFRCDPISEHNRLYWYRQTLGQGPEFLTYFQNEAQLEKSRLLSDRFSAERPKGSFSTLEIQRTEQGDSAMYLCASSLVTGRGNTIYFGEGSWLTVV.

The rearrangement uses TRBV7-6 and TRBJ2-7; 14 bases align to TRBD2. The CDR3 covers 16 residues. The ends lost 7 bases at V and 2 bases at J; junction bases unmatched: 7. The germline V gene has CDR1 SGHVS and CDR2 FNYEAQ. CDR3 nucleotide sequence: TGTGCCAGCACCCCGGGACTAGCGGGAGCCCCCTACGAGCAGTACTTC. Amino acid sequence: CASTPGLAGAPYEQYF. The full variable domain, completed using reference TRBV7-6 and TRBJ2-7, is GAGVSQSPRYKVTKRGQDVALRCDPISGHVSLYWYRQALGQGPEFLTYFNYEAQQDKSGLPNDRFSAERPEGSISTLTIQRTEQRDSAMYRCASTPGLAGAPYEQYFGPGTRLTVT.